The 9 T cell receptor beta chains in this list originate from one sample, sequenced in a study of blood T cell repertoires in COVID-19. The assay was immunoSEQ multiplex PCR, and TCRdb's table has in-frame clones only and misses some. The sample includes some 250,000 clones, 80% to 90% of them seen just once. Sample: PBMCs or T cells enriched from blood (not recorded which). The receptors were gathered from a woman aged 50 to 65 who had recovered from COVID-19.

The J gene is TRBJ1-3, the V gene TRBV3-1 (or the pseudogene TRBV3-2), with D unresolved. V was clipped by 0 bases and J by 4 bases, with 7 bases between them. This CDR3 has 14 residues. From germline, CDR1 is LGHDT and CDR2 YNNKEL (reference sequence). The CDR3 nucleotides are TGTGCCAGCAGCCAAGATCTGTCGGGAAACACCATATATTTT. Protein sequence: CASSQDLSGNTIYF.

J is TRBJ2-1 and V is TRBV4-1, with 11 bases that match TRBD2. Germline lookup yields CDR1 MGHRA and CDR2 YSYEKL. Germline trimming cut 3 bases from V and 7 bases from J; bases unmatched to any gene: 14. CDR3 size: 18 residues. CDR3 region: CASSHRLMTSGEWNEQFF. CDR3 bases: TGCGCCAGCAGCCACCGACTGATGACTAGCGGGGAGTGGAATGAGCAGTTCTTC.

The rearrangement links TRBV27 to TRBJ2-2, with 7 nucleotides matching TRBD2. The ends lost 3 bases at V and 7 bases at J; junction bases unmatched: 2. Germline V lookup: CDR1 MNHEY, CDR2 SMNVEV (reference sequence). CDR3 length equals 13 residues. For the CDR3, the DNA is TGTGCCAGCAGTTTTACGGGGGGCGGGGAGCTGTTTTTT. Translating it yields CASSFTGGGELFF.

A few counts support this clone. CDR3 sequence reads: CASTGGVSYEQYF. The CDR3 nucleotides read TGTGCCAGTACTGGCGGAGTCTCCTACGAGCAGTACTTC. The chain is built from TRBV2 and TRBJ2-7, with no clear D. Trimming left V 9 bases short and J 0 bases short, with 12 bases between. The CDR3 runs to 13 residues. CDR1 and CDR2 (germline): SNHLY, FYNNEI.

This chain connects TRBV3-1 (or the pseudogene TRBV3-2) to TRBJ2-1; no reliable D call. Trimming shortened V by 2 bases and J by 8 bases, and 7 bases separated the two germline ends. CDR3 length: 12 amino acids. CDR1 is LGHDT and CDR2 is YNNKEL in the germline V gene (reference sequence). CDR3 sequence reads: CASSQLGDEQFF. The CDR3 DNA is TGTGCCAGCAGCCAACTAGGCGATGAGCAGTTCTTC.

The chain links TRBV3-1 (or the pseudogene TRBV3-2) to TRBJ1-2; D perhaps matches TRBD1 (5 bases). V lost 1 base, J lost 3 bases, and 9 bases lay in between. This CDR3 is built from 14 residues. Germline CDR1 LGHDT, CDR2 YNNKEL (reference sequence). The CDR3 loop reads CASSQGGSYYGYTF. The CDR3 region has the DNA TGTGCCAGCAGCCAAGGGGGCAGCTACTATGGCTACACCTTC.

The chain has TRBV15 and TRBJ1-5; D might be TRBD1 (6 bases). The length of the CDR3 is 17 residues. Germline CDR1 is LNHNV and CDR2 is YYDKDF (reference sequence). Trimming took 0 bases from V and 1 from J, leaving 13 bases between them. CDR3 nucleotides: TGTGCCACCAGCAGAGATGGCGGGGGGCTAAGCAATCAGCCCCAGCATTTT. Protein sequence: CATSRDGGGLSNQPQHF.

This clone came up a few times. The chain combines TRBV6-6 with TRBJ2-1; 9 nucleotides agree with TRBD1. The CDR3 contains 13 residues. With V trimmed by 7 bases and J by 7 bases, 5 bases remained unmatched. The germline V gene has CDR1 MNHNY and CDR2 SVGAGI (reference sequence). The CDR3 is CASTQGALNEQFF. Here the CDR3 DNA reads TGTGCCAGCACACAGGGGGCGCTGAATGAGCAGTTCTTC.

In this sample, this clone turned up a few times. The V and J genes are TRBV6-5 and TRBJ2-2; a weak D match, TRBD1 (6 bases). From germline, CDR1 is MNHEY and CDR2 SVGAGI. The CDR3 sequence is 15 residues long. The V gene lost 8 bases and the J gene lost 0 bases, with 13 bases spanning the gap. CDR3 loop: CASEMGAANTGELFF. CDR3 in DNA: TGTGCCAGCGAGATGGGGGCCGCGAACACCGGGGAGCTGTTTTTT.